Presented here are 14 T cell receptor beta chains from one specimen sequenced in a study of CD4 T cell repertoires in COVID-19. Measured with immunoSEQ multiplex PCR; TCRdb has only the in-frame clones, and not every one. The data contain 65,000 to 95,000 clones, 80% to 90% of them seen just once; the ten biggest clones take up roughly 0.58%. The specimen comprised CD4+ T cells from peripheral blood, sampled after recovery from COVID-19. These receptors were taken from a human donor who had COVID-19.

CDR3 DNA: TGTGCCAGCAGCCCCCGAGCCTTTAATACGCAGTATTTT. Protein product: CASSPRAFNTQYF. J is TRBJ2-3 and V is TRBV7-2, with D hard to call. CDR3 length equals 13 residues. Germline CDR1 SGHTA, CDR2 FQGNSA. The V gene lost 5 bases and the J gene lost 7 bases, with 13 bases spanning the gap. Using reference TRBV7-2 and TRBJ2-3 for the parts outside the CDR3, the full variable domain is GAGVSQSPSNKVTEKGKDVELRCDPISGHTALYWYRQSLGQGLEFLIYFQGNSAPDKSGLPSDRFSAERTGGSVSTLTIQRTQQEDSAVYLCASSPRAFNTQYFGPGTRLTVL.

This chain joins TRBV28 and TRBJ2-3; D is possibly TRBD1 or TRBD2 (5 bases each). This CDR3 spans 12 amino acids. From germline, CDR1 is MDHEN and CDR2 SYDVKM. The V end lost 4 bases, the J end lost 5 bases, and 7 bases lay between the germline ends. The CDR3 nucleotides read TGTGCCAGCAGTTGGGGGAGAGATACGCAGTATTTT. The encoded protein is CASSWGRDTQYF.

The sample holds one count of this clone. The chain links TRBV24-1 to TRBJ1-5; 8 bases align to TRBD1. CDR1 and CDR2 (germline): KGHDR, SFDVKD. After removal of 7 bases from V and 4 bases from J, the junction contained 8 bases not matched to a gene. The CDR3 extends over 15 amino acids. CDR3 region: CATSYRDRMNQPQHF. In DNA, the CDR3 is TGTGCCACCAGCTACCGGGACAGGATGAATCAGCCCCAGCATTTT.

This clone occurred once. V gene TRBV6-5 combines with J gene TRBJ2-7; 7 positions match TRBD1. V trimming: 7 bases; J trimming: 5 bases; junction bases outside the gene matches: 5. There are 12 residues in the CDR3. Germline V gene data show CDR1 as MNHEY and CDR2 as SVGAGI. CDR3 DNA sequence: TGTGCCAGCACGGACAGGCCCAACGAGCAGTACTTC. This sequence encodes CASTDRPNEQYF.

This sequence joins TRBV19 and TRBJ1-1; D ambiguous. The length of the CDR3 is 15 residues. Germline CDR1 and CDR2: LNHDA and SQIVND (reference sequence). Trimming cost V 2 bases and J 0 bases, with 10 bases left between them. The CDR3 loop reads CASSIMADMNTEAFF. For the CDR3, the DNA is TGTGCCAGTAGTATAATGGCGGATATGAACACTGAAGCTTTCTTT.

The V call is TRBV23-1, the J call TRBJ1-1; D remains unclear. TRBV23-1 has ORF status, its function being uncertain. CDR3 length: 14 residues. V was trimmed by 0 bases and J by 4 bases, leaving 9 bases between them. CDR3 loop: CASSQSILSTEAFF. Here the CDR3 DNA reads TGCGCCAGCAGTCAATCGATTCTTAGCACTGAAGCTTTCTTT.

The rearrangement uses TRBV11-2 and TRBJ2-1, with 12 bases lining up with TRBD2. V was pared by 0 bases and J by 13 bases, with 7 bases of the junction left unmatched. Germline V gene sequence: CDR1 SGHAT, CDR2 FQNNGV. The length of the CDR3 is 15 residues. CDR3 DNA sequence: TGTGCCAGCAGCTTAGACCCGGGACTAGCGGGCCCCCAGTTCTTC. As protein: CASSLDPGLAGPQFF.

Here the CDR3 reads CASSTRPDDTEAFF. The CDR3 DNA follows: TGTGCCAGCAGCACCCGACCCGATGACACTGAAGCTTTCTTT. The chain is built from TRBV9 and TRBJ1-1; the D is unclear. CDR1 SGDLS and CDR2 YYNGEE come from the germline V gene. The CDR3 length is 14 residues. With 4 bases removed from V and 3 bases from J, the gap between germline ends came to 13 bases.

The DNA of the CDR3 is TGTGCCAGCAGCCCTACTACTAGCGGGATTACCGGGGAGCTGTTTTTT. Protein product: CASSPTTSGITGELFF. The rearrangement uses TRBV5-4 and TRBJ2-2, with 10 bases lining up with TRBD2. The CDR3 runs to 16 residues. CDR1 is SGHNT, CDR2 YYREEE, per germline (reference sequence). The V segment lost 4 bases and the J segment 5 bases; nucleotides outside the gene matches: 8.

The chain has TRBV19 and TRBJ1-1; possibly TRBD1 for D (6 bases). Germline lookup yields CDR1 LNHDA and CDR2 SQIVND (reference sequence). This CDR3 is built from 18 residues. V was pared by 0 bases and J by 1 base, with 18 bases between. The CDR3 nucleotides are TGTGCCAGTAGTATAGATCGCAGGGGCCTTCCTGGGAACACTGAAGCTTTCTTT. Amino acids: CASSIDRRGLPGNTEAFF.

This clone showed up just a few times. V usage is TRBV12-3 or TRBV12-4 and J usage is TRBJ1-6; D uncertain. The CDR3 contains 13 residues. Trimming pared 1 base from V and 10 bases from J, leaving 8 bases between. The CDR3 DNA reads TGTGCCAGCAGTTTAGGAGGGTTCTCACCCCTCCACTTT. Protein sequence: CASSLGGFSPLHF.

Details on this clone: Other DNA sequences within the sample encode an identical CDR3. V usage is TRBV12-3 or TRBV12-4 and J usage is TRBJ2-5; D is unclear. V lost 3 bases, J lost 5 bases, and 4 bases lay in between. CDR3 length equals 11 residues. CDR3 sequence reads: CASSFGETQYF. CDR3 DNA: TGTGCCAGCAGTTTCGGGGAGACCCAGTACTTC.

In DNA form, the CDR3 reads TGTGCCAGCAGCCCTTTGGGGCAGGGCCTTCAGCCCCAGCATTTT. Its translation is CASSPLGQGLQPQHF. The genes are TRBV7-9 and TRBJ1-5; D may be TRBD1 (5 bases). Germline V lookup: CDR1 SEHNR, CDR2 FQNEAQ (reference sequence). Trimming took off 5 bases at V and 6 bases at J, with 17 bases between the two ends. This CDR3 has 15 amino acids.

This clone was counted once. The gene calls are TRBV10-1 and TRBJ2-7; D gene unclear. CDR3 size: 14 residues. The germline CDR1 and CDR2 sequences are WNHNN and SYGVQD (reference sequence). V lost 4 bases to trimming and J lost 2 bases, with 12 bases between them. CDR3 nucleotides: TGCGCCAGCAGTGGGGCGACGCCCCCCTACGAGCAGTACTTC. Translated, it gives CASSGATPPYEQYF.